A single T cell receptor (beta chain) is shown here with its context. This record comes from a study of blood T cell repertoires in COVID-19. Study summary: The United States, Italy and Spain supplied acute and convalescent COVID-19 samples. In each case, the material was cDNA or gDNA derived from T cells, B-cell-depleted T cells, or PBMCs.

Authors' analysis steps: Estimated nucleated cell counts came from reference gene primer amplification. Libraries were prepared by immunoSEQ multiplex PCR; TCRdb keeps only in-frame clonotypes and omits some of them. D and trimming were read from the DNA, whereas the V and J calls and clone size are those reported in that table. The profile shows about 350,000 clones, about 86% of them singletons. Seattle patients were enrolled while actively infected and followed longitudinally. Sample: peripheral blood. This clonotype originated in a woman aged 55-69 years with COVID-19, enrolled during active disease.

CDR3: CASSPRGGDTQYF. In DNA, the CDR3 is TGTGCCAGCAGTCCCCGGGGGGGGGATACGCAGTATTTT. V gene TRBV6-5 combines with J gene TRBJ2-3; TRBD2 agrees at 8 bases. Trimming cost V 5 bases and J 6 bases; bases outside gene matches: 4. The CDR3 consists of 13 residues. The germline gives CDR1 MNHEY, CDR2 SVGAGI.